The 28 T cell receptor beta chains below come from one sample, sequenced in a study of cytomegalovirus exposure and HLA in healthy donors. The PCR employed 60 Vbeta primers together with 13 Jbeta primers. Measured with immunoSEQ multiplex PCR; TCRdb has only the in-frame clones, and not every one. Here the sample spans roughly 96,000 clones, about four fifths being singletons. The sample consisted of PBMCs. Source of these receptors: a female donor in good health and CMV-seropositive.

The CDR3 sequence: CASSLRRVSYEQYF. DNA for the CDR3: TGTGCCAGCAGCTTACGTAGAGTTTCCTACGAGCAGTACTTC. This chain connects TRBV7-2 to TRBJ2-7, with D hard to call. Germline V gene sequence: CDR1 SGHTA, CDR2 FQGNSA. The CDR3 is made up of 14 amino acids. The V end lost 2 bases, the J end lost 1 base, and 9 bases lay between the germline ends.

This sequence joins TRBV5-4 and TRBJ1-6; D is perhaps TRBD1 (6 bases). The CDR3 covers 15 residues. Germline lookup yields CDR1 SGHNT and CDR2 YYREEE (reference sequence). The ends were cut back, 3 bases at V and 7 bases at J, with 14 bases in the middle. In DNA form, the CDR3 reads TGTGCCAGCAGCTGGGTTGGGACACTGAATTCACCCCTCCACTTT. Protein sequence: CASSWVGTLNSPLHF.

This chain connects TRBV28 to TRBJ2-2; tentatively, D is TRBD2 (6 bases). Germline values: CDR1 MDHEN, CDR2 SYDVKM. Between the trimmed V and J ends, which lost 6 bases and 2 bases, there was a span of 13 bases. This CDR3 contains 15 residues. CDR3 protein: CASRPRGTNTGELFF. The CDR3 DNA reads TGTGCCAGCAGGCCACGCGGGACTAACACCGGGGAGCTGTTTTTT.

J is TRBJ1-1 and V is TRBV18; D not certain. Between the trimmed V and J ends, which lost 4 bases and 3 bases, there was a span of 9 bases. CDR1 and CDR2 (germline): KGHSH, LQKENI. The CDR3 spans 13 residues. The CDR3 region is CASSRARDTEAFF. DNA for the CDR3: TGTGCCAGCTCACGTGCGAGGGACACTGAAGCTTTCTTT.

This chain uses TRBV5-1 with TRBJ1-1; a weak D match, TRBD1 (6 bases). Trimming pared 0 bases from V and 8 bases from J, leaving 8 bases between. The germline V gene encodes CDR1 SGHRS and CDR2 YFSETQ. The CDR3 has 12 residues. The CDR3: CASSLDREEAFF. Written as DNA, the CDR3 is TGCGCCAGCAGCTTGGACAGGGAAGAAGCTTTCTTT.

The chain uses TRBV9 and TRBJ2-7; D is perhaps TRBD2 (5 bases). The CDR3 runs to 15 residues. Germline lookup yields CDR1 SGDLS and CDR2 YYNGEE. V lost 0 bases, J lost 6 bases, and 16 bases lay in between. CDR3: CASSVGVSASGEQYF. The CDR3 DNA reads as TGTGCCAGCAGCGTAGGGGTTAGCGCCTCCGGCGAGCAGTACTTC.

This clone was detected a few times. The chain carries TRBV12-5 and TRBJ1-2; 9 nucleotides line up with TRBD1. Germline CDR1 and CDR2: LGHNT and FRNRAP. The CDR3 runs 14 residues. The junction had 5 bases not matched to a gene; V was cut back by 5 bases and J by 4 bases. CDR3: CASGPGTGSYGYTF. The CDR3 DNA sequence: TGTGCTAGTGGTCCCGGGACAGGGAGCTATGGCTACACCTTC.

The chain combines TRBV2 with TRBJ2-5; TRBD2 matches at 8 bases. Germline V gene sequence: CDR1 SNHLY, CDR2 FYNNEI. V trimming: 5 bases; J trimming: 5 bases; junction bases outside the gene matches: 4. This CDR3 region has 13 residues. The CDR3 DNA reads as TGTGCCAGCAGTAATGGACTAGCCGAGACCCAGTACTTC. Protein sequence: CASSNGLAETQYF.

The chain carries TRBV6-5 and TRBJ2-1; 8 positions match TRBD2. The CDR3 extends over 14 amino acids. CDR1 and CDR2 (germline): MNHEY, SVGAGI. V was clipped by 6 bases and J by 6 bases; unmatched bases: 7. For the CDR3, the DNA is TGTGCCAGCAGAGCCGGACTAGCTTTCAATGAGCAGTTCTTC. Protein: CASRAGLAFNEQFF.

This clone was picked up a small number of times. The chain employs TRBV6-1 and TRBJ2-7, with 12 bases identical to TRBD1. With V trimmed by 3 bases and J by 5 bases, 8 bases remained unmatched. The length of the CDR3 is 16 residues. Looked up from germline, CDR1 is MNHNS and CDR2 is SASEGT. CDR3 region: CASSDPRDRGLDEQYF. The CDR3 nucleotides read TGTGCCAGCAGTGACCCCCGGGACAGGGGGCTCGACGAGCAGTACTTC.

In this sample, this clone turned up a few times. V is TRBV5-6 and J is TRBJ2-2; 9 positions match TRBD1. Losses at the gene ends were 0 bases for V and 3 bases for J; bases not matched to a gene: 3. CDR3 size: 16 residues. From germline, CDR1 is SGHDT and CDR2 YYEEEE. The CDR3 loop is CASSLGDRGYTGELFF. CDR3 sequence (DNA): TGTGCCAGCAGCTTGGGAGACAGGGGGTACACCGGGGAGCTGTTTTTT.

This rearrangement joins TRBV6-4 to TRBJ2-1, with 9 positions matching TRBD1. Trimming removed 0 bases from V and 7 bases from J; junction bases left unmatched: 4. Germline CDR1 and CDR2: MRHNA and SNTAGT. The CDR3 is made up of 15 amino acids. The CDR3: CASSDSGTGFNEQFF. Written as DNA, the CDR3 is TGTGCCAGCAGTGACTCAGGGACAGGGTTTAATGAGCAGTTCTTC.

The rearrangement joins TRBV4-3 to TRBJ1-3, with TRBD1 matching 10 bases. The ends lost 3 bases at V and 6 bases at J; junction bases unmatched: 5. This CDR3 region has 15 residues. The germline CDR1 and CDR2 sequences are LGHNA and YSLEER. The CDR3 sequence: CASSHGTGEANTIYF. The DNA for the CDR3 is TGCGCCAGCAGCCATGGGACAGGGGAGGCAAACACCATATATTTT.

This clone was detected once. This chain joins TRBV9 and TRBJ2-5, with D perhaps matching TRBD2 (5 bases). CDR1 and CDR2 (germline): SGDLS, YYNGEE. The CDR3 sequence is 13 residues long. The ends were cut back, 5 bases at V and 5 bases at J, with 13 bases in the middle. In DNA, the CDR3 is TGTGCCAGCAGGCCAGGCTCGGGGGAGACCCAGTACTTC. Residues: CASRPGSGETQYF.

The genes are TRBV28 and TRBJ1-5; D perhaps matches TRBD1 (6 bases). The CDR3 totals 15 residues. Germline CDR1 reads MDHEN; CDR2 reads SYDVKM. The V and J ends lost 3 bases and 7 bases respectively, with 16 bases between them. The chain's CDR3 is CASSFWGGRRQPQHF. Written as DNA, the CDR3 is TGTGCCAGCAGTTTCTGGGGGGGCAGGCGGCAGCCCCAGCATTTT. The full variable domain, its missing parts supplied by reference TRBV28 and TRBJ1-5, is DVKVTQSSRYLVKRTGEKVFLECVQDMDHENMFWYRQDPGLGLRLIYFSYDVKMKEKGDIPEGYSVSREKKERFSLILESASTNQTSMYLCASSFWGGRRQPQHFGDGTRLSIL.

The rearrangement links TRBV7-2 to TRBJ2-7; 7 bases map to TRBD1. The CDR3 is made up of 14 amino acids. Germline loops: CDR1 SGHTA, CDR2 FQGNSA. V trimming: 6 bases; J trimming: 6 bases; junction bases outside the gene matches: 11. In DNA form, the CDR3 reads TGTGCCAGCAGACCAGACAGGGCGGTCTCCGAGCAGTACTTC. Its translation is CASRPDRAVSEQYF.

The CDR3 sequence is CASSEAAGDNYEQYF. CDR3 in DNA: TGTGCCAGCAGCGAAGCAGCGGGGGATAACTACGAGCAGTACTTC. This chain links TRBV7-3 with TRBJ2-7; 8 bases fit TRBD2. This CDR3 comprises 15 residues. Germline CDR1 is SGHTA and CDR2 is FQGTGA. V dropped 5 bases and J dropped 3; count of bases not matched to a gene: 9.

This clone was found a few times. The gene calls are TRBV6-5 and TRBJ1-3; TRBD1 matches 9 bases. V lost 6 bases, J lost 6 bases, and 9 bases stayed unmatched. CDR3 length: 15 amino acids. CDR1 and CDR2 (germline): MNHEY, SVGAGI. As DNA, the CDR3 is TGTGCCAGCAGGGGAGAGGACAGGGGTGCAAACACCATATATTTT. Encoded protein: CASRGEDRGANTIYF.

The CDR3 reads CATSREDSSYGYTF. The CDR3 bases are TGTGCCACCAGCAGGGAGGACAGCTCCTATGGCTACACCTTC. This rearrangement joins TRBV15 to TRBJ1-2, with a tentative D call TRBD1 (6 bases). This CDR3 comprises 14 residues. Germline V gene lookup returns CDR1 LNHNV and CDR2 YYDKDF (reference sequence). Trimming removed 3 bases at V and 4 bases at J, with 12 bases between. The full variable domain, completed using reference TRBV15 and TRBJ1-2, is DAMVIQNPRYQVTQFGKPVTLSCSQTLNHNVMYWYQQKSSQAPKLLFHYYDKDFNNEADTPDNFQSRRPNTSFCFLDIRSPGLGDTAMYLCATSREDSSYGYTFGSGTRLTVV.

The sample holds one count of this clone. V gene TRBV28 combines with J gene TRBJ2-2; possible D gene TRBD1, 5 bases. The CDR3 consists of 14 residues. The V end lost 4 bases, the J end lost 4 bases, and 10 bases lay between the germline ends. In germline, CDR1 is MDHEN, CDR2 SYDVKM. The CDR3 DNA is TGTGCCAGCAGTTGGCAGGGCGGCACCGGGGAGCTGTTTTTT. Amino acid sequence: CASSWQGGTGELFF.

V usage is TRBV4-3 and J usage is TRBJ2-5; tentative D call: TRBD2 (7 bases). The germline CDR1 and CDR2 sequences are LGHNA and YSLEER. Trimming removed 4 bases from V and 4 bases from J, with 13 bases in between. The CDR3 has 14 amino acids. The DNA for the CDR3 is TGCGCCAGCAGCCCGGGGGGCCCACGAGAGACCCAGTACTTC. Its translation is CASSPGGPRETQYF.

The chain combines TRBV7-9 with TRBJ1-1; 9 nucleotides align to TRBD1. The CDR3 is made up of 13 amino acids. Germline V gene data show CDR1 as SEHNR and CDR2 as FQNEAQ (reference sequence). Trimming cost V 3 bases and J 9 bases; bases outside gene matches: 5. The CDR3 nucleotides are TGTGCCAGCAGCTTGGGACAGGGAATTAAAGCTTTCTTT. Amino acid sequence: CASSLGQGIKAFF.

The gene calls are TRBV19 and TRBJ1-1; 7 bases line up with TRBD1. J gave up 5 bases and V 7 bases, and 7 bases lay outside the gene matches. The CDR3 is 13 amino acids. Per germline, CDR1 LNHDA and CDR2 SQIVND (reference sequence). CDR3 nucleotide sequence: TGTGCCAGTACCCTACAGGGGAGGACTGAAGCTTTCTTT. It specifies CASTLQGRTEAFF. The variable domain in full, with the rest retrieved from reference TRBV19 and TRBJ1-1, is DGGITQSPKYLFRKEGQNVTLSCEQNLNHDAMYWYRQDPGQGLRLIYYSQIVNDFQKGDIAEGYSVSREKKESFPLTVTSAQKNPTAFYLCASTLQGRTEAFFGQGTRLTVV.

The chain has TRBV10-3 and TRBJ2-3, with D uncertain. The CDR3 is 15 amino acids. Trimming stripped 2 bases from V and 0 bases from J, with 9 bases between. Per the germline V gene, CDR1 is ENHRY and CDR2 is SYGVKD. CDR3 protein: CAISEMRSSTDTQYF. The CDR3, as DNA: TGTGCCATCAGTGAGATGCGTTCTAGCACAGATACGCAGTATTTT.

J is TRBJ2-2 and V is TRBV11-3, with 9 bases lining up with TRBD1. V shed 2 bases and J 0 bases; nucleotides not matched to a gene: 7. Germline V gene sequence: CDR1 SGHNT, CDR2 YENEEA. This CDR3 region has 18 residues. The CDR3 is CASSLTGGYASNTGELFF. The CDR3 bases are TGTGCCAGCAGCTTAACAGGGGGCTACGCTTCGAACACCGGGGAGCTGTTTTTT.

The V gene is TRBV5-4, the J gene TRBJ1-2, with 10 bases matching TRBD1. CDR1 SGHNT and CDR2 YYREEE come from the germline V gene (reference sequence). The CDR3 is made up of 15 amino acids. Trimming took 0 bases from V and 2 from J; bases not matched to a gene: 1. CDR3 sequence reads: CASSLEGQGNYGYTF. CDR3 DNA: TGTGCCAGCAGCTTGGAGGGACAGGGGAACTATGGCTACACCTTC. The variable domain in full, completed from reference TRBV5-4 and TRBJ1-2, reads ETGVTQSPTHLIKTRGQQVTLRCSSQSGHNTVSWYQQALGQGPQFIFQYYREEENGRGNFPPRFSGLQFPNYSSELNVNALELDDSALYLCASSLEGQGNYGYTFGSGTRLTVV.

J is TRBJ2-2 and V is TRBV6-4, with D hard to call. This CDR3 region has 13 residues. Germline V CDR1 and CDR2: MRHNA, SNTAGT. The V end was cut by 3 bases, the J end by 2 bases, with 4 bases between. The CDR3 bases are TGTGCCAGCAGTGAGACAAACACCGGGGAGCTGTTTTTT. Translated, it gives CASSETNTGELFF.

The CDR3 coding sequence is TGCGCCAGCAGCCAAGACGGGTTCTACGAGCAGTACTTC. It specifies CASSQDGFYEQYF. The chain uses TRBV4-1 and TRBJ2-7; D unresolved. The ends were cut back, 0 bases at V and 3 bases at J, with 6 bases in the middle. Germline CDR1 MGHRA, CDR2 YSYEKL. The CDR3 is 13 residues long.